This T cell receptor beta chain was recovered during a study of early T cells in non-severe SARS-CoV-2 infection. Across the whole study: Bulk RNA isolated from unsorted whole blood underwent sequencing; chains were not paired. General observations from the study: In VDJdb matching, anti-spike CD8 responses were favored while private and CD4 specificities went missing.

Individual cDNA molecules were tagged with unique molecular identifiers. MiXCR, run by TCRdb on the 5' RACE reads, gives a single entry per CDR3 protein. In the table there are around 47,000 distinct CDR3 sequences, approximately 10% of which are singletons. V was shortened by 2 bases and J by 7 bases, with 8 bases between the two germline ends. The CDR3 consists of 12 residues. Germline CDR1 MNHEY, CDR2 SVGEGT. This clonotype came up many times. What it binds is not known. Material: whole blood. The V call is TRBV6-2 or TRBV6-3, the J call TRBJ1-2; TRBD1 is a possible D gene (6 bases). The TCR comes from an adult who was a healthcare worker with PCR-confirmed SARS-CoV-2 infection or an uninfected control (not recorded which). CDR3 sequence: CASSYVRGGYTF. The CDR3 DNA reads as TGTGCCAGCAGTTACGTCAGGGGTGGCTACACCTTC.